Each of the 19 T cell receptor beta chains below was sequenced from the same sample in a study of Tregs in tolerant kidney transplant recipients. TCRdb's copy holds only in-frame clones and misses some; the assay was immunoSEQ multiplex PCR. The sample comprises about 77,000 clones, 95% to 98% of which are singletons, and 0.56% rests with the top ten. Sequences were derived from CD4+ T cells from blood, sampled before the transplant. Receptors originate from a human donor who received a combined kidney and bone marrow transplant.

The genes are TRBV5-8 and TRBJ1-2; D perhaps matches TRBD1 (6 bases). This CDR3 contains 13 residues. Germline CDR1 and CDR2: SGHTS and YDEGEE. Trimming left V 7 bases short and J 3 bases short, with 13 bases between. CDR3 loop: CASRRGTHYGYTF. In DNA, the CDR3 is TGTGCCAGCCGCAGGGGCACCCACTATGGCTACACCTTC.

This clone was seen only once. The chain couples TRBV19 to TRBJ1-2, with D perhaps TRBD1 (6 bases). Germline loops: CDR1 LNHDA, CDR2 SQIVND (reference sequence). The V end lost 5 bases, the J end lost 0 bases, and 10 bases lay between the germline ends. The CDR3 totals 14 residues. CDR3 sequence: CASSSGHSNYGYTF. In nucleotides, the CDR3 is TGTGCCAGTAGTTCGGGACACTCTAACTATGGCTACACCTTC.

This clone was seen once. The chain joins TRBV9 to TRBJ1-2, with D unresolved. Between the trimmed V and J ends, which lost 0 bases and 3 bases, there was a span of 9 bases. CDR1 is SGDLS, CDR2 YYNGEE, per germline. This CDR3 comprises 14 residues. The DNA of the CDR3 is TGTGCCAGCAGCGTAGCCGGGTCGGACTATGGCTACACCTTC. It specifies CASSVAGSDYGYTF.

This clone was counted once. V is TRBV6-1 and J is TRBJ1-6; D is possibly TRBD1 (5 bases). CDR1 and CDR2 from the germline V gene are MNHNS and SASEGT. V was clipped by 6 bases and J by 1 base, with 10 bases between them. This CDR3 spans 15 amino acids. This CDR3 is CASSWGGSYNSPLHF. CDR3 DNA sequence: TGTGCCAGCAGCTGGGGGGGGTCCTATAATTCACCCCTCCACTTT.

The V gene is TRBV7-6, the J gene TRBJ1-2; TRBD1 might be the D (6 bases). Germline assignment: CDR1 SGHVS and CDR2 FNYEAQ. Trimming removed 2 bases at V and 1 base at J, with 8 bases between. The CDR3 runs to 14 residues. The CDR3 DNA sequence: TGTGCCAGCAGCTTAATGGGACATAACTATGGCTACACCTTC. Translation gives CASSLMGHNYGYTF.

The chain is built from TRBV7-9 and TRBJ2-2, with 7 bases identical to TRBD1. The CDR3 consists of 17 residues. CDR1 and CDR2 from the germline V gene are SEHNR and FQNEAQ (reference sequence). Trimming took 5 bases from V and 0 from J; bases not matched to a gene: 9. CDR3 sequence: CASSPGTAIANTGELFF. The CDR3 region has the DNA TGTGCCAGCAGCCCAGGGACAGCAATCGCGAACACCGGGGAGCTGTTTTTT.

The genes are TRBV19 and TRBJ2-1; 14 bases match TRBD2. CDR3 length: 16 residues. The junction had 11 bases not matched to a gene; V was cut back by 7 bases and J by 9 bases. Germline assignment: CDR1 LNHDA and CDR2 SQIVND (reference sequence). The CDR3 nucleotides are TGTGCCAGTATGGTAGCTGCGGGACTAGCGGGAGTTGAGCAGTTCTTC. Residues: CASMVAAGLAGVEQFF.

V is TRBV6-5 and J is TRBJ2-3; D unclear. CDR1 is MNHEY and CDR2 is SVGAGI in the germline V gene. V lost 6 bases and J 1 base, leaving 8 bases between the germline ends. This CDR3 is 13 amino acids long. The CDR3 DNA follows: TGTGCCAGCAGCCCCCCGGGCACAGATACGCAGTATTTT. Translating it yields CASSPPGTDTQYF.

Only one count was recorded for this clone. The chain carries TRBV7-9 and TRBJ2-5; 8 nucleotides align to TRBD2. CDR3 length: 16 amino acids. Germline lookup yields CDR1 SEHNR and CDR2 FQNEAQ (reference sequence). The J segment lost 1 base and the V segment lost 5 bases, leaving 9 bases of the junction unmatched. CDR3 DNA sequence: TGTGCCAGCAGCAGAGTGGAACTAGCGGTCCAAGAGACCCAGTACTTC. Protein product: CASSRVELAVQETQYF.

This clone appeared a single time. The gene calls are TRBV5-4 and TRBJ2-2; a weak D match, TRBD1 (6 bases). V lost 4 bases to trimming and J lost 2 bases, with 15 bases between them. The CDR3 consists of 16 residues. The germline CDR1 and CDR2 sequences are SGHNT and YYREEE (reference sequence). DNA for the CDR3: TGTGCCAGCAGCCCGCCCGGGACACTAAACACCGGGGAGCTGTTTTTT. Translated, it gives CASSPPGTLNTGELFF.

The V call is TRBV7-2, the J call TRBJ2-2; tentatively, D is TRBD2 (5 bases). The V end lost 1 base, the J end lost 6 bases, and 9 bases lay between the germline ends. The CDR3 is made up of 14 amino acids. Germline loops: CDR1 SGHTA, CDR2 FQGNSA. The CDR3 nucleotides read TGTGCCAGCAGCTTAGGGCTAGCCCCCGGGGAGCTGTTTTTT. Translation: CASSLGLAPGELFF.

The chain is built from TRBV30 and TRBJ1-5, with D perhaps matching TRBD1 (6 bases). This CDR3 region has 14 residues. The V gene lost 3 bases and the J gene lost 4 bases, with 13 bases spanning the gap. The V gene's germline CDR1 is GTSNPN and CDR2 SVGIG (reference sequence). DNA for the CDR3: TGTGCCTGGAGCGTACAGGGAGGGAATCAGCCCCAGCATTTT. As protein: CAWSVQGGNQPQHF.

V gene TRBV18 combines with J gene TRBJ2-1; 12 bases align to TRBD2. From germline, CDR1 is KGHSH and CDR2 LQKENI. After removal of 4 bases from V and 2 bases from J, the junction contained 3 bases not matched to a gene. The CDR3 contains 16 residues. CDR3 coding DNA: TGTGCCAGCTCACAACTAGCGGGAGGACCCTACAATGAGCAGTTCTTC. Protein product: CASSQLAGGPYNEQFF.

V gene TRBV5-1 combines with J gene TRBJ2-6; 7 nucleotides match TRBD2. CDR3 length: 14 amino acids. V lost 7 bases to trimming and J lost 0 bases; unmatched junction nucleotides: 1. Germline V gene sequence: CDR1 SGHRS, CDR2 YFSETQ. This chain's CDR3 is CASGGGSGANVLTF. The CDR3 coding sequence is TGCGCCAGCGGGGGGGGCTCTGGGGCCAACGTCCTGACTTTC. Drawing the rest from reference TRBV5-1 and TRBJ2-6, the complete variable domain is KAGVTQTPRYLIKTRGQQVTLSCSPISGHRSVSWYQQTPGQGLQFLFEYFSETQRNKGNFPGRFSGRQFSNSRSEMNVSTLELGDSALYLCASGGGSGANVLTFGAGSRLTVL.

This clone was recorded only once. The chain uses TRBV11-3 and TRBJ1-3; D unclear. Trimming took off 2 bases at V and 2 bases at J, with 7 bases between the two ends. The CDR3 extends over 14 amino acids. Germline V gene sequence: CDR1 SGHNT, CDR2 YENEEA. CDR3 residues: CASSLWGAGNTIYF. The CDR3 DNA sequence: TGTGCCAGCAGCTTATGGGGAGCTGGAAACACCATATATTTT.

The rearrangement joins TRBV11-3 to TRBJ2-1, with 8 positions matching TRBD1. Germline trimming cut 5 bases from V and 4 bases from J; bases unmatched to any gene: 7. Germline CDR1 SGHNT, CDR2 YENEEA. The CDR3 covers 15 residues. The CDR3 nucleotides read TGTGCCAGCAGCGCCGACAGGGGAGCGTACAATGAGCAGTTCTTC. Amino acids: CASSADRGAYNEQFF. Full variable domain (remainder filled in from reference TRBV11-3 and TRBJ2-1): EAGVVQSPRYKIIEKKQPVAFWCNPISGHNTLYWYLQNLGQGPELLIRYENEEAVDDSQLPKDRFSAERLKGVDSTLKIQPAELGDSAVYLCASSADRGAYNEQFFGPGTRLTVL.

V gene TRBV29-1 combines with J gene TRBJ2-5, with 8 bases that match TRBD2. The CDR3 contains 12 residues. Per the germline V gene, CDR1 is SQVTM and CDR2 is ANQGSEA. DNA of the CDR3: TGCAGTACAACGGGGGGGGAAGAGACCCAGTACTTC. This gives the protein CSTTGGEETQYF.

Here the CDR3 DNA reads TGCGCCAGCAGCTTTGGGACTAGCTTTATCTCCTACAATGAGCAGTTCTTC. As protein: CASSFGTSFISYNEQFF. The chain recombines TRBV5-1 with TRBJ2-1, with 9 bases fitting TRBD2. Germline V gene sequence: CDR1 SGHRS, CDR2 YFSETQ. The CDR3 extends over 17 amino acids. Trimming cost V 2 bases and J 0 bases; bases outside gene matches: 6.

CDR3 bases: TGTGCCAGTAGTCAAACGGGGTTAAGCAATGAGCAGTTCTTC. Translation gives CASSQTGLSNEQFF. The genes are TRBV19 and TRBJ2-1, with a tentative D call TRBD2 (5 bases). The CDR3 has 14 amino acids. Germline lookup yields CDR1 LNHDA and CDR2 SQIVND (reference sequence). The germline V and J ends were trimmed by 5 bases and 6 bases, with 14 bases remaining between them.